This TCR beta chain was identified during a study of shared T cell receptors in the human thymus. The germline V gene has CDR1 SEHNR and CDR2 FQNEAQ (reference sequence). There are 16 residues in the CDR3. Trimming removed 1 base from V and 4 bases from J, with 14 bases in between. This clone was seen just once. Clones were read by immunoSEQ multiplex PCR, and TCRdb kept only the in-frame ones, dropping some. Of under 850,000 clones listed, roughly 90% were seen once; the top ten hold 0.01%. These data were also reused for a study on human thymus T cells. That work adds: Donors consisted of healthy Finnish infants (having corrective surgery for congenital heart defects). Resections removed during corrective heart surgery provided the thymus tissue used.

This clonotype was sampled from a boy younger than two with a congenital heart defect. Sample: thymocytes. The chain links TRBV7-9 to TRBJ2-1; D possibly corresponds to TRBD1 (5 bases). The CDR3 spells CASSLEARRAYNEQFF. Here the CDR3 DNA reads TGTGCCAGCAGCTTAGAAGCGCGCAGGGCGTACAATGAGCAGTTCTTC.